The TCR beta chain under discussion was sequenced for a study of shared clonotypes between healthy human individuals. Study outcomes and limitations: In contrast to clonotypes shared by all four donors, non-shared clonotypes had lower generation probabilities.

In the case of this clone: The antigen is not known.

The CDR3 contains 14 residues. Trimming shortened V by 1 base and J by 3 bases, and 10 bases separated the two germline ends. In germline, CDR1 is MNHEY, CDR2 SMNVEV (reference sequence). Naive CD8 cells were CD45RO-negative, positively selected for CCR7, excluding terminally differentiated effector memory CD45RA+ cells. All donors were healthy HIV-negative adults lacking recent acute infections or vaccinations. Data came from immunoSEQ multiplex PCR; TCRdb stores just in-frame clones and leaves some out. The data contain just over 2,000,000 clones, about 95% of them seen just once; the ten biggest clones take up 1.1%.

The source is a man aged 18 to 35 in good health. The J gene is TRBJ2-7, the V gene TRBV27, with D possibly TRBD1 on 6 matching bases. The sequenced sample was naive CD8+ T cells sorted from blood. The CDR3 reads CASSLFTGHYEQYF. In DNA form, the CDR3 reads TGTGCCAGCAGTTTATTTACAGGGCACTACGAGCAGTACTTC.